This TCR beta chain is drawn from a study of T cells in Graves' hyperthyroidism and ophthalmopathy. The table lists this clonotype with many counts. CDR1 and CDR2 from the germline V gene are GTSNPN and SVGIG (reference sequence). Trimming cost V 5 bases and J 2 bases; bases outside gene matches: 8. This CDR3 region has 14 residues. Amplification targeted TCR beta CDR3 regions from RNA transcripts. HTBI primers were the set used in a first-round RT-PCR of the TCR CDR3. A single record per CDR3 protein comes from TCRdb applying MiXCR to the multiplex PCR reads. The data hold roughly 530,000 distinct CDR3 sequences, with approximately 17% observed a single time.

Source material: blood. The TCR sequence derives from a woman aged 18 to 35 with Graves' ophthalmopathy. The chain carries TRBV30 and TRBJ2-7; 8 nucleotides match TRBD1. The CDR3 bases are TGTGCCTGGGCGGGACAGGCGGTTCCCTACGAGCAGTACTTC. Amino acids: CAWAGQAVPYEQYF.